These T cell receptor beta chains were read from a single sample in a study of T cell repertoires in cytomegalovirus infection. In TCRdb, the reads were re-called with MiXCR into one record per CDR3 protein. The sample yields around 330,000 distinct CDR3 sequences, 15% to 20% seen once. The material sequenced was PBMCs. The receptors shown here come from a human donor in good health (CMV status not recorded). Some clones in this sample may be carry-over from other donors' samples. CDR3s include the opening cysteine and the closing phenylalanine or tryptophan. A D gene is named only where the DNA matches it firmly. Clone size appears in some rows only: once, few, many, or a class for an expanded clone.

J gene | V gene | D gene | clone size | CDR3 DNA | CDR3 protein
TRBJ2-3 | TRBV10-3 | - | - | TGTGCCATCAGTGAGTCTTTGTCGCACACAGATACGCAGTATTTT | CAISESLSHTDTQYF
TRBJ1-1 | TRBV2 | TRBD1 | few | TGTGCCAGCATACCGGGACAGGGGGGTGAAGCTTTCTTT | CASIPGQGGEAFF
TRBJ2-5 | TRBV7-8 | - | many | TGTGCCAGCAGCTCGGGCCCTGGCCGGGAGACCCAGTACTTC | CASSSGPGRETQYF
TRBJ1-1 | TRBV6-5 | - | - | TGTGCCAGCACCTCTACAGGGTCCACTGAAGCTTTCTTT | CASTSTGSTEAFF
TRBJ2-7 | TRBV12-3/TRBV12-4 | TRBD1 | - | TGTGCCGGAATTCTGGACAGGGCTCCGAAGCAGTACTTC | CAGILDRAPKQYF
TRBJ1-3 | TRBV5-4 | - | - | TGTGCCAGCAGTTCAGGGAGGAACTCTGGAAACACCATATATTTT | CASSSGRNSGNTIYF
TRBJ1-5 | TRBV18 | - | - | TGTGCCAGCTCACCGTCCCCTACCTTTGGCGAGGCGTTGGATTTT | CASSPSPTFGEALDF
TRBJ2-5 | TRBV4-3 | TRBD1 | few | TGCGCCAGCAGCCTCCCCCGAGGGGGCGTACCGGAGACCCAGTACTTC | CASSLPRGGVPETQYF
TRBJ2-5 | TRBV6-2/TRBV6-3 | - | - | TGTGCCAGCTCCGCCCCCGGAACAGCCGAAGAGACCCAGTACTTC | CASSAPGTAEETQYF
TRBJ1-6 | TRBV6-5 | - | many | TGTGCCAGCAGTTACGATGAAGGAGATTCACCCCTCCACTTT | CASSYDEGDSPLHF
TRBJ1-1 | TRBV19 | TRBD1 | few | TGTGCCAGTAGCCGCGCGACAGGGAGGTTCACTGAAGCTTTCTTT | CASSRATGRFTEAFF
TRBJ2-5 | TRBV5-1 | - | - | TGCGCCAGCAGCTTGGTTTCTAGCTCTGCTCGTCGACAAGAGACCCAGTACTTC | CASSLVSSSARRQETQYF
TRBJ1-5 | TRBV6-1 | - | - | TGTGCCAGCAGTGAGACCGACGGTCAGCCCCAGCATTTT | CASSETDGQPQHF
TRBJ1-2 | TRBV5-1 | - | few | TGCGCCAGCAGCTACGGAGGAGAGAGCTATGGCTACACCTTC | CASSYGGESYGYTF
TRBJ1-4 | TRBV7-2 | - | many | TGTGCCAGCAGCCCCGCGGAGGGACTACGAGGGAATGAAAAACTGTTTTTT | CASSPAEGLRGNEKLFF
TRBJ2-7 | TRBV28 | - | few | TGTGCCAGCAGTGGGCAGGGGAGCTCCTACGAGCAGTACTTC | CASSGQGSSYEQYF
TRBJ1-6 | TRBV10-3 | - | many | TGTGCCATCAGTGAGTCTCAGGGGAGCTCCTATAATTCACCCCTCCACTTT | CAISESQGSSYNSPLHF
TRBJ2-7 | TRBV6-1 | - | many | TGTGCCAGCAACCCTCAGACAGGGAGGAACGAGCAGTACTTC | CASNPQTGRNEQYF
TRBJ2-7 | TRBV12-3/TRBV12-4 | - | many | TGTGCCAGCAGTCCCATCTCCTACGAGCAGTACTTC | CASSPISYEQYF
TRBJ2-5 | TRBV7-2 | - | many | TGTGCCAGCAGCCTTAGTCCGGGGGTGTTGGAGACCCAGTACTTC | CASSLSPGVLETQYF
TRBJ1-5 | TRBV7-4 | - | once | TGTGCCAGCAGCTCATTTGAACAGACGGTCCAGCATTTT | CASSSFEQTVQHF
TRBJ2-5 | TRBV9 | - | - | TGTGCCAGCAGCTCGGGCCGCATCCCCCAAGAGACCCAGTACTTC | CASSSGRIPQETQYF
TRBJ2-5 | TRBV7-8 | TRBD2 | many | TGTGCCAGTGGCCTGGGGACTAGGGCGTACCAAGAGACCCAGTACTTC | CASGLGTRAYQETQYF
TRBJ2-2 | TRBV19 | TRBD1 | few | TGTGCCGCCGGGACAGCGAACACCGGGGAGCTGTTTTTT | CAAGTANTGELFF
TRBJ1-5 | TRBV28 | - | many | TGTGCCAGCACCGCGCGACCGGACCGTAATCAGCCCCAGCATTTT | CASTARPDRNQPQHF
TRBJ2-7 | TRBV7-4 | - | - | TGTGCCAGCAGCTTTCCGAGACCGAAGCAGTACTTC | CASSFPRPKQYF
TRBJ2-7 | TRBV10-3 | TRBD2 | many | TGTGCCATCAGTGAGAGGGGAGGGCCGGCAACCTACGAGCAGTACTTC | CAISERGGPATYEQYF
TRBJ1-1 | TRBV2 | - | - | TGTGCCAGCAGTGAAGCGAAAAGGGCAGGGAGCACTGAAGCTTTCTTT | CASSEAKRAGSTEAFF
TRBJ2-2 | TRBV5-1 | - | few | TGCGCCAGCAGCTTGTGGGGGACCGGGGAGCTGTTTTTT | CASSLWGTGELFF
TRBJ2-1 | TRBV10-3 | - | few | TGTGCCATCAGTGATGGGGCCACCGGACCAAACAATGAGCAGTTCTTC | CAISDGATGPNNEQFF
TRBJ2-1 | TRBV6-5 | - | - | TGTGCCAGCAGGACGGCAGGGGGGAGAGGTGAGCAGTTCTTC | CASRTAGGRGEQFF
TRBJ1-1 | TRBV6-5 | - | few | TGTGCCAGCAGTTCCCCCGTTTCGAACACTGAAGCTTTCTTT | CASSSPVSNTEAFF
TRBJ2-1 | TRBV6-5 | TRBD2 | - | TGTGCCAGCCCAATGTCCACTAGCGGGGGCCTTATTGGGTTCTTC | CASPMSTSGGLIGFF
TRBJ2-1 | TRBV2 | TRBD2 | - | TGTGCCAGCCTAGGGCTAGCGGGGGGGCCAGTCTTC | CASLGLAGGPVF
TRBJ1-2 | TRBV4-2 | - | few | TGTGCCAGCAGCCAACGCAATCTCTTGAAGGGCTACACCTTC | CASSQRNLLKGYTF
TRBJ2-5 | TRBV6-2/TRBV6-3 | TRBD2 | few | TGTGCCAGCAGTTACTCTACTAGCGGGGACTTCCAAGAGACCCAGTACTTC | CASSYSTSGDFQETQYF
TRBJ2-5 | TRBV7-9 | TRBD1 | - | TGTGCCAGCAGCTCCTGGGGGACAGGCTCCCAAGAGACCCAGTACTTC | CASSSWGTGSQETQYF
TRBJ2-1 | TRBV7-6 | TRBD2 | many | TGTGCCAGCAGCCTCTGGACTAGCGGGGGTGAGCAGTTCTTC | CASSLWTSGGEQFF
TRBJ2-1 | TRBV6-1 | - | many | TGTGCCAGCAGCTTCCTAGATTACAATGAGCAGTTCTTC | CASSFLDYNEQFF
TRBJ2-1 | TRBV7-8 | - | many | TGTGCCAGCAGCTTAACTCTCTACAATGAGCAGTTCTTC | CASSLTLYNEQFF
TRBJ2-7 | TRBV5-4 | - | few | TGTGCCAGCAGCGCATCGACAGGTTCCTCCTACGAGCAGTACTTC | CASSASTGSSYEQYF
TRBJ2-5 | TRBV6-5 | - | - | TGTGCCATTACTGATGACCAAAAGACCCAGTACTTC | CAITDDQKTQYF
TRBJ1-1 | TRBV15 | - | few | TGTGCCACCGCAGCTGGGGTGGGGAACACTGAAGCTTTCTTT | CATAAGVGNTEAFF
TRBJ1-4 | TRBV7-9 | - | few | TGTGCCAGCAGCCTCATCGAGCCGCGGGGGGGTCGGGAAAAACTGTTTTTT | CASSLIEPRGGREKLFF
TRBJ1-2 | TRBV7-9 | - | few | TGTGCCAGCAGCTTCCGAGAGGGGGTTAGAGGCTACACCTTC | CASSFREGVRGYTF
TRBJ2-7 | TRBV20-1 | TRBD2 | - | TGCAGTGCTAGGCAGACGCTAGCGGGGGGCACTTACGAGCAGTACTTC | CSARQTLAGGTYEQYF
TRBJ2-3 | TRBV7-9 | TRBD2 | - | TGTGCCAGCAGCGGCGGGGGTGGTGGCAGGGTCACAGATACGCAGTATTTT | CASSGGGGGRVTDTQYF
TRBJ1-2 | TRBV28 | - | once | TGTGCCAGCGCCACTACCGTGGCTCGGAGCTACACCTTC | CASATTVARSYTF